This T cell receptor beta chain is drawn from a study of blood T cell repertoires in COVID-19. For the study at large: Both acute and convalescent COVID-19 samples were obtained from the United States, Italy and Spain. In each case, the material was cDNA or gDNA derived from T cells, B-cell-depleted T cells, or PBMCs.

The trim removed 0 bases at V and 3 bases at J, leaving 6 bases unmatched. The CDR3 is made up of 15 amino acids. The germline V gene has CDR1 SGHRS and CDR2 YFSETQ. Data came from immunoSEQ multiplex PCR; TCRdb stores just in-frame clones and leaves some out. Altogether some 220,000 clones are present, approximately 81% being singletons, with the ten largest covering approximately 2.6%. V is TRBV5-1 and J is TRBJ2-7; 7 bases agree with TRBD2. The sample was peripheral blood. This TCR was recovered from a man aged 50 to 60 who had recovered from COVID-19. The CDR3 spells CASSLVVTSSYEQYF. In nucleotides, the CDR3 is TGCGCCAGCAGCTTGGTAGTGACTAGCAGCTACGAGCAGTACTTC. Together with reference TRBV5-1 and TRBJ2-7, the CDR3 gives the full variable domain: KAGVTQTPRYLIKTRGQQVTLSCSPISGHRSVSWYQQTPGQGLQFLFEYFSETQRNKGNFPGRFSGRQFSNSRSEMNVSTLELGDSALYLCASSLVVTSSYEQYFGPGTRLTVT.